This is a list of T cell receptor beta chains from one sample in a study of T cell responses to AZD1222 COVID-19 vaccine. Sequenced by immunoSEQ multiplex PCR; TCRdb stores in-frame clones only, minus some. The sample lists 150,000 to 250,000 clones, 93% occurring once. Sequencing was performed on peripheral blood, taken 28 days after the second AZD1222 dose. All receptors derive from an adult who received the AZD1222 COVID-19 vaccine. CDR3s include the opening cysteine and the closing phenylalanine or tryptophan. The D gene is left open where the match is weak. Rows give clone size only sometimes, using once, few, many, or a class for an expanded clone.

CDR3 length,J gene,V gene,D gene,clone size,CDR3 DNA,CDR3 protein
13,TRBJ2-2,TRBV2,.,.,TGTGCCAGCGGGACGGGGGTGGCCGGGGAGCTGTTTTTT,CASGTGVAGELFF
15,TRBJ1-5,TRBV6-5,.,.,TGTGCCAGCAGTCGAGCGGGGGAAGGCAATCAGCCCCAGCATTTT,CASSRAGEGNQPQHF
11,TRBJ1-1,TRBV28,.,.,TGTGCCAGCGGGCCCTGGGCTGAAGCTTTCTTT,CASGPWAEAFF
13,TRBJ2-7,TRBV10-3,.,.,TGTGCCATCAGTGAGCGGGGAACCTACGAGCAGTACTTC,CAISERGTYEQYF
11,TRBJ1-1,TRBV28,.,.,TGTGCCAGCAGCGAATACACTGAAGCTTTCTTT,CASSEYTEAFF
16,TRBJ1-3,TRBV29-1,.,.,TGCAGCGTTGAACCCCTGGCCCTGGGTGATGGAAACACCATATATTTT,CSVEPLALGDGNTIYF
13,TRBJ1-4,TRBV29-1,.,.,TGCAGCGTTGGGGCAGGAAGGAATGAAAAACTGTTTTTT,CSVGAGRNEKLFF
15,TRBJ1-4,TRBV7-7,.,.,TGTGCCAGCAGCCGCAGGTTATCCAGGGGTGAAAAACTGTTTTTT,CASSRRLSRGEKLFF
15,TRBJ1-5,TRBV2,.,.,TGTGCCAGCAGTGAAAGACGGGGTGGCAATCAGCCCCAGCATTTT,CASSERRGGNQPQHF
15,TRBJ2-1,TRBV6-1,TRBD2,.,TGTGCCAGCAGTGAGCCCAGCGGGGGGTACAATGAGCAGTTCTTC,CASSEPSGGYNEQFF
18,TRBJ1-2,TRBV30,TRBD1,.,TGTGCCTGGAGTTCTCGGCTGGGACAGGGAAAGTTACGTGGTGGCTACACCTTC,CAWSSRLGQGKLRGGYTF
13,TRBJ1-5,TRBV10-3,.,.,TGTGCCATCAGTGAGGCCCAAAATCAGCCCCAGCATTTT,CAISEAQNQPQHF
18,TRBJ1-6,TRBV4-1,.,once,TGCGCCAGCAGCCCAGCTCAAGCGGGGATTGTAGTGGGTTCACCCCTCCACTTT,CASSPAQAGIVVGSPLHF
15,TRBJ1-4,TRBV27,.,.,TGTGCCAGCAGGAGACTTCAGGGTGGGGATGAAAAACTGTTTTTT,CASRRLQGGDEKLFF
17,TRBJ1-2,TRBV12-5,TRBD1,.,TGTGCTAGTGGTTTGGCCCCCGGGACAGGGGGGTTCTATGGCTACACCTTC,CASGLAPGTGGFYGYTF
14,TRBJ1-1,TRBV2,.,.,TGTGCCAGCAGTGTGAATCTCCCGAACACTGAAGCTTTCTTT,CASSVNLPNTEAFF
13,TRBJ1-2,TRBV6-5,.,.,TGTGCCGGAGAGCTTTATCAGGGGTCTGGCTACACCTTC,CAGELYQGSGYTF